This record covers a single TCR beta chain. Trimming took 1 base from V and 9 from J; bases not matched to a gene: 4. The CDR3 loop spans 15 amino acids. Germline V gene sequence: CDR1 LGHNA, CDR2 YSLEER. The data are from a study of cytomegalovirus exposure and HLA in healthy donors. The PCR made use of 60 Vbeta and 13 Jbeta primers. Assay used: immunoSEQ multiplex PCR; TCRdb lists only in-frame clones, some missing. The profile shows 200,000 to 250,000 clones, around four fifths of them singletons. This rearrangement joins TRBV4-3 to TRBJ1-6, with 9 bases that match TRBD1. The sequenced material came from PBMCs. This TCR derives from a woman aged 40 to 50 in good health and CMV-seronegative. This chain's CDR3 is CASSQADRGVSPLHF. Here the CDR3 DNA reads TGCGCCAGCAGCCAAGCGGACAGGGGCGTTTCACCCCTCCACTTT.